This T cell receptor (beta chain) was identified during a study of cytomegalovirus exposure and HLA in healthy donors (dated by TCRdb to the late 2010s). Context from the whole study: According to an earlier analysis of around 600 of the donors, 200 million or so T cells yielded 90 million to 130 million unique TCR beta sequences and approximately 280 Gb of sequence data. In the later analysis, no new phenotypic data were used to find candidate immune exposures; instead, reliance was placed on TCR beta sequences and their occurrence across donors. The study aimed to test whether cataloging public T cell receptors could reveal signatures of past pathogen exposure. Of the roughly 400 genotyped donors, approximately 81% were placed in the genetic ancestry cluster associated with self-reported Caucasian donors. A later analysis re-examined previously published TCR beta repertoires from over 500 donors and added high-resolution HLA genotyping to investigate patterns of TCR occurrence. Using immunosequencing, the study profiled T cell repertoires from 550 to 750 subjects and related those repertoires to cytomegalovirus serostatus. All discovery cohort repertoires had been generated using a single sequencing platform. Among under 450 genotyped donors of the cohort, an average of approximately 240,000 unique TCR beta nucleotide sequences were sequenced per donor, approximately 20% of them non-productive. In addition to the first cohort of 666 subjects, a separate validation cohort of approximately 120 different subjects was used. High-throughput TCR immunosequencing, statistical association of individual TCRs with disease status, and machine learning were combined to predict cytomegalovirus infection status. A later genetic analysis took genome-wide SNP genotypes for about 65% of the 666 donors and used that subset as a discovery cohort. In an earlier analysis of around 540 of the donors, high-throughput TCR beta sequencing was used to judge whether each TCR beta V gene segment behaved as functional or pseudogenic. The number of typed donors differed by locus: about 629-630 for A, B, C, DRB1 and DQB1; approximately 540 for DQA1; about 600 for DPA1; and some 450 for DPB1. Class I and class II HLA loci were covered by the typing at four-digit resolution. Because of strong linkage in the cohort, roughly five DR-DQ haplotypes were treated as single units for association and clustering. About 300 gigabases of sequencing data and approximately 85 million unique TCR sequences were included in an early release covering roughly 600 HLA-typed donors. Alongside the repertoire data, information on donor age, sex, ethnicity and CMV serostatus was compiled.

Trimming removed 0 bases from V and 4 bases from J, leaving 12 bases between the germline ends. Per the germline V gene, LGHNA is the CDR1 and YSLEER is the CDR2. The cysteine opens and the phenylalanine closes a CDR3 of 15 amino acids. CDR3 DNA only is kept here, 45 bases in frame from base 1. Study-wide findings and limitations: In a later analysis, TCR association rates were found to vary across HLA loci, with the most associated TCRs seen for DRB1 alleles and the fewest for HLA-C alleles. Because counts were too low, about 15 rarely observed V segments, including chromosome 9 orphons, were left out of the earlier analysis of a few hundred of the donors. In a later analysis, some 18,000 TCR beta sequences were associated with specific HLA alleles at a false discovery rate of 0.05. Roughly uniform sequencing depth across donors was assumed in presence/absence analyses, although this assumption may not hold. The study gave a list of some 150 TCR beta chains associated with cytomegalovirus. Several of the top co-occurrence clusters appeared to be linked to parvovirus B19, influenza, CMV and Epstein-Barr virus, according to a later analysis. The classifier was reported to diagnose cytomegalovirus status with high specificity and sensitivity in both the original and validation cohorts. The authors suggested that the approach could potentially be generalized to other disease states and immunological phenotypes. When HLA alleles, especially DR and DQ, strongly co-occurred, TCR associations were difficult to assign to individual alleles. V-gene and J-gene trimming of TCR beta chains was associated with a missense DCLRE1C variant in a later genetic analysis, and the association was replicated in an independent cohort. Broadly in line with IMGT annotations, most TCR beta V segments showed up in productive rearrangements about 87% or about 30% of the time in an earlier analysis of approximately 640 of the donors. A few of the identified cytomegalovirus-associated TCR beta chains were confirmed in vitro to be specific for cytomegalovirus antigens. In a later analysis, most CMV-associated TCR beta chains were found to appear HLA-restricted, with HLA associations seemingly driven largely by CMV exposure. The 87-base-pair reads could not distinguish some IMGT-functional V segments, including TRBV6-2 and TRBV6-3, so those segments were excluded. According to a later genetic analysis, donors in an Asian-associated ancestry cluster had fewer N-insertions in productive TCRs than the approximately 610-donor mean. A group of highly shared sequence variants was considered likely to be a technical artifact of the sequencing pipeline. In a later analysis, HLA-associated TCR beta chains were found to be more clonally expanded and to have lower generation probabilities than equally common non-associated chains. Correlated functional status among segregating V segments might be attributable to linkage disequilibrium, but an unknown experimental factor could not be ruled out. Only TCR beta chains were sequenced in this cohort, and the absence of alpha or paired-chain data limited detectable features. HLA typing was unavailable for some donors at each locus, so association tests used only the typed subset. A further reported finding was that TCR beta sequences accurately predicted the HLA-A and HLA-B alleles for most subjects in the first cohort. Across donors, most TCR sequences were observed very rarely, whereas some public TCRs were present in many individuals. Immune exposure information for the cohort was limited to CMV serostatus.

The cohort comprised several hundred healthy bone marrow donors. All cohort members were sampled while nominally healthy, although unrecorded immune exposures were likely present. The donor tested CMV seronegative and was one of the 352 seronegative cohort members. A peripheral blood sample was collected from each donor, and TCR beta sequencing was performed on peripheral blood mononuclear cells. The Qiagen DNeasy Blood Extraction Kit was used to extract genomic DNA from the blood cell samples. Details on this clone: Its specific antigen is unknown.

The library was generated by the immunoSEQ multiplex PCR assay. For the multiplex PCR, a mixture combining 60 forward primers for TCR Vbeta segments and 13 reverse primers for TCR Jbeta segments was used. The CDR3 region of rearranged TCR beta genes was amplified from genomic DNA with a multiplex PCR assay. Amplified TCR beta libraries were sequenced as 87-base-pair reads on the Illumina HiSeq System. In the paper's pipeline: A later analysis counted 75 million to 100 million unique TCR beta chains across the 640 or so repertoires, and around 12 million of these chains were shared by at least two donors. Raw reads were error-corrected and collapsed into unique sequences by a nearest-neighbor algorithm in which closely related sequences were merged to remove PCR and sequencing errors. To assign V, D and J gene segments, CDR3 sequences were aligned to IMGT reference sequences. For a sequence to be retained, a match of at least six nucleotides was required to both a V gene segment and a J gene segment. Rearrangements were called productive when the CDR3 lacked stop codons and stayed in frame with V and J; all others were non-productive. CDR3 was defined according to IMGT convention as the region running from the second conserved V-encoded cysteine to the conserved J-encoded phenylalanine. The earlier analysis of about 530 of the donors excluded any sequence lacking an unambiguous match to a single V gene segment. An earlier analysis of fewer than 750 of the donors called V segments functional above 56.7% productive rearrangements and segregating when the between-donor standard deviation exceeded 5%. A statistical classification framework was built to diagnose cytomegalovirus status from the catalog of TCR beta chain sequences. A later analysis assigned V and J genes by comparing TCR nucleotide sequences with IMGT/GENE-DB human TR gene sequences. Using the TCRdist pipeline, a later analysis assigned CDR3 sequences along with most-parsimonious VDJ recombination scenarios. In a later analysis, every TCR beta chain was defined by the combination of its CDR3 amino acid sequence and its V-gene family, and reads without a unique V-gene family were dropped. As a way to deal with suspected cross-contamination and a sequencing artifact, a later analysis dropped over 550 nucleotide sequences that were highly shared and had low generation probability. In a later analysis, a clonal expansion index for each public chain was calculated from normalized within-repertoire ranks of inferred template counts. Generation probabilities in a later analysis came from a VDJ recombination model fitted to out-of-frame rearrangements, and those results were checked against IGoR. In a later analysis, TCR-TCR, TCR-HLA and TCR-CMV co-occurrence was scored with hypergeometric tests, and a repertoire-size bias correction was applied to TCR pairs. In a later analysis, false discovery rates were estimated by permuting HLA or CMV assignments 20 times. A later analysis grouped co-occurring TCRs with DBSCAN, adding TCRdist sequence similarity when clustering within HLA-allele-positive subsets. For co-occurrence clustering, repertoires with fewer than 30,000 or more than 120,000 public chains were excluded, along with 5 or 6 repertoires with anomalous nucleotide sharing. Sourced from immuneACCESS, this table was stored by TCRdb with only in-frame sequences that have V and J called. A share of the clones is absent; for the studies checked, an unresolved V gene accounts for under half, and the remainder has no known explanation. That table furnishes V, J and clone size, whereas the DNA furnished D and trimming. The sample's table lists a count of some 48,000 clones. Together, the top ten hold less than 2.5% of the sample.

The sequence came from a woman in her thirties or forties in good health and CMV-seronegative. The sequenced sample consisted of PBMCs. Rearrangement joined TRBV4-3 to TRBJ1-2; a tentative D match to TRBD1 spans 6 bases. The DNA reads TGCGCCAGCAGCCAAGAGGGCAGGGGCAGCTATGGCTACACCTTC. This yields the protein CASSQEGRGSYGYTF.